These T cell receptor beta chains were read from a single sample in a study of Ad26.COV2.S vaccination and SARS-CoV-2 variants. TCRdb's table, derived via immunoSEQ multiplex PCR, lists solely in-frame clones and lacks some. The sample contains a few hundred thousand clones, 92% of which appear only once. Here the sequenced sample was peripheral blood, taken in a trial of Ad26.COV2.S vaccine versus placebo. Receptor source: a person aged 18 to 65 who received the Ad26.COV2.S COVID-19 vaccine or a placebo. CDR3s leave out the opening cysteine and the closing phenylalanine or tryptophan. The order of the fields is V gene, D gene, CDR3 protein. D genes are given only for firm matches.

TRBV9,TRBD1,ASSVSQGVYTQY
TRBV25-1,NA,ASSESYYGYT
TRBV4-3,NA,ASSQVAGSISSPLH
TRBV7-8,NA,ASRRRGPVEQF
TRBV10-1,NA,ASSESTGIQETQY
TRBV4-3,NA,ASSQDYYSNQPQH
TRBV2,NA,ARTTGLNYGYT
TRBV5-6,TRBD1,ASSFTGGTLPAYEQY
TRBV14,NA,ASSQQGYGYT
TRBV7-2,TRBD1,ASSQMGQGAVGNQPQH
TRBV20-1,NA,SAKQGFEQY
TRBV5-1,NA,ASSFGNTGTYEQY
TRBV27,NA,ASSLSPRQVTQY
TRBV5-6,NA,ASSEWWRGGYEQY
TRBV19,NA,ASSIFYRSTNTGELF
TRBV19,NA,ASSSQLNTEAF
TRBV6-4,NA,ASSDGSISVSNQPQH
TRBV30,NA,AWRSKDLGQRAF
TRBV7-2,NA,ASSLQMNTEAF
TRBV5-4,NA,ASSLDRQPQH
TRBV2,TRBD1,ASRYRGVNEKLF
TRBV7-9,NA,ASSLGSVGVPTDTQY
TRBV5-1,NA,ASSLRQGLAKNIQY
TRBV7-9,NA,ASSLGTGPPGELF
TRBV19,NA,ASSRRGNSPLH
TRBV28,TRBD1,ASSLPQGAGGYT